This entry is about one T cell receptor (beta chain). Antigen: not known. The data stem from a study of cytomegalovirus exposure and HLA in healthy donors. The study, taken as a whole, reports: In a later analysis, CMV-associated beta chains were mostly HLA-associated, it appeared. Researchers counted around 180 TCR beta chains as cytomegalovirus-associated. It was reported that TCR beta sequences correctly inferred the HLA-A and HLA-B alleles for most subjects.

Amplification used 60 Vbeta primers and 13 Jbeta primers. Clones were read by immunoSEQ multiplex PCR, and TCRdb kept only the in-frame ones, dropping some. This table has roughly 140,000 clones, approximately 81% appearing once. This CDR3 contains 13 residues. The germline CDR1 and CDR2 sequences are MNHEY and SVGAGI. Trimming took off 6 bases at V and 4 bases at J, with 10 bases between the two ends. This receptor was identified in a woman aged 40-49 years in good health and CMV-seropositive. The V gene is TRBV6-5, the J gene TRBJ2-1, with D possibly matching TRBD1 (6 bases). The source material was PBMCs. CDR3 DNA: TGTGCCAGCAGACCTACAGGGTACAATGAGCAGTTCTTC. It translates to CASRPTGYNEQFF.